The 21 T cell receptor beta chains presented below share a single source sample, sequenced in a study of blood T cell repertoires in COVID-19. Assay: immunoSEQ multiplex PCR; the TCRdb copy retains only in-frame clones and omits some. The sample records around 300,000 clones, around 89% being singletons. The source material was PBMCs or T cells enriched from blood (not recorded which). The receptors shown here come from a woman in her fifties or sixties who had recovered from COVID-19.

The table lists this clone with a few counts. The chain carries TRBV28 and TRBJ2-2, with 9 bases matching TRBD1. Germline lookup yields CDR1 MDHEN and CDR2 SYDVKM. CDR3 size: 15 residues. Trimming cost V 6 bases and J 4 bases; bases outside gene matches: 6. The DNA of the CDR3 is TGTGCCAGCAGGAGGACAGGGGTGAGCACCGGGGAGCTGTTTTTT. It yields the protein CASRRTGVSTGELFF.

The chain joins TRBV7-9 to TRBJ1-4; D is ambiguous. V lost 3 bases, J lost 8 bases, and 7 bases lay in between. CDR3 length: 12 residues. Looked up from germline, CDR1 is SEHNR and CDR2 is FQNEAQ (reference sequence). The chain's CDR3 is CASSLGSEKLFF. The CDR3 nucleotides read TGTGCCAGCAGCTTGGGTAGCGAAAAACTGTTTTTT.

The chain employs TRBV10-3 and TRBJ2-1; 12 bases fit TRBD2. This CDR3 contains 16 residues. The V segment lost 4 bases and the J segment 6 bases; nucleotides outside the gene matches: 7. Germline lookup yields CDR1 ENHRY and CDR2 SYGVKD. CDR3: CAISGTSGKRVNEQFF. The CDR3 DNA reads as TGTGCCATCAGTGGGACTAGCGGGAAGAGAGTCAATGAGCAGTTCTTC.

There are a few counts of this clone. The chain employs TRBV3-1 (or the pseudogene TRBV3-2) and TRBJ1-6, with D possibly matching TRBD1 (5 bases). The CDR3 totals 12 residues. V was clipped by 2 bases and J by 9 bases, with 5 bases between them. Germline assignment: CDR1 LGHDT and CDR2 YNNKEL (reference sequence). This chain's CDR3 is CASSQQGSPLHF. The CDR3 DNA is TGTGCCAGCAGCCAACAGGGTTCACCCCTCCACTTT.

Here the CDR3 DNA reads TGTGCCAGCGGGGGACAGGGGGCTTGTACTGAAGCTTTCTTT. It translates to CASGGQGACTEAFF. V is TRBV12-1 and J is TRBJ1-1; TRBD1 reflects the table's D call only, with no check against the DNA. TRBV12-1 counts as a pseudogene. This CDR3 comprises 14 residues.

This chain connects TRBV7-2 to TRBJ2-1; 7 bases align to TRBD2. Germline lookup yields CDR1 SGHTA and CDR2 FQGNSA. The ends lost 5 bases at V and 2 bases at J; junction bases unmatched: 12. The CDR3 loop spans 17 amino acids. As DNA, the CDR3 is TGTGCCAGCAGCAGGTTAGGTGGCGGGGGAACCTACAATGAGCAGTTCTTC. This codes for CASSRLGGGGTYNEQFF. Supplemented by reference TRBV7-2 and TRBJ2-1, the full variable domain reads GAGVSQSPSNKVTEKGKDVELRCDPISGHTALYWYRQSLGQGLEFLIYFQGNSAPDKSGLPSDRFSAERTGGSVSTLTIQRTQQEDSAVYLCASSRLGGGGTYNEQFFGPGTRLTVL.

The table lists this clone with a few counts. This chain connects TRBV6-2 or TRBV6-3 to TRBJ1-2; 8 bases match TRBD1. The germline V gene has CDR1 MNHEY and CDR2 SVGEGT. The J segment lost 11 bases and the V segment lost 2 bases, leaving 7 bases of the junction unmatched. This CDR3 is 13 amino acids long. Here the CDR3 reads CASSYGGQDLYTF. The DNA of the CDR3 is TGTGCCAGCAGTTACGGGGGACAGGACCTGTACACCTTC.

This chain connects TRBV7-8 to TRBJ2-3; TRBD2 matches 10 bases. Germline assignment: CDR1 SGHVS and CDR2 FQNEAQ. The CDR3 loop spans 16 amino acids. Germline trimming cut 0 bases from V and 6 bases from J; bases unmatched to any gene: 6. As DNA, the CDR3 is TGTGCCAGCAGCTTAGCCCAGGGGACTAGCGCCGATACGCAGTATTTT. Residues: CASSLAQGTSADTQYF.

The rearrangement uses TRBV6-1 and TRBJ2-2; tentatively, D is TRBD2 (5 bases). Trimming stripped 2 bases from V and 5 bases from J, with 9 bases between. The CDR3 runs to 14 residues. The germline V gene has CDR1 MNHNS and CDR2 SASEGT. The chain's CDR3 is CASSERRRTGELFF. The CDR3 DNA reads TGTGCCAGCAGTGAACGGAGGCGGACCGGGGAGCTGTTTTTT.

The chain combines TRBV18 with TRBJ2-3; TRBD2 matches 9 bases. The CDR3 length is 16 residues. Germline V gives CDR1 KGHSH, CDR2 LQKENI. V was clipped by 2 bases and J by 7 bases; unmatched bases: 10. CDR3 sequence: CASSPGRLAAGNTQYF. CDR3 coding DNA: TGTGCCAGCTCACCAGGACGACTAGCGGCCGGGAATACGCAGTATTTT. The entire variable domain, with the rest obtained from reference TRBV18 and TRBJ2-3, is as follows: NAGVMQNPRHLVRRRGQEARLRCSPMKGHSHVYWYRQLPEEGLKFMVYLQKENIIDESGMPKERFSAEFPKEGPSILRIQQVVRGDSAAYFCASSPGRLAAGNTQYFGPGTRLTVL.

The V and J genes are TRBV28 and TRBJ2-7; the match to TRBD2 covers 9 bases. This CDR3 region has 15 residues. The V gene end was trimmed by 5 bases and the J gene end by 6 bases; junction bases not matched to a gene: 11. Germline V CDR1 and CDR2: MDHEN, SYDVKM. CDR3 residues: CASSPPSGVLREQYF. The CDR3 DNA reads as TGTGCCAGCAGTCCTCCTAGCGGGGTCCTACGCGAGCAGTACTTC.

The CDR3 is CASSFSGFIGELFF. In DNA form, the CDR3 reads TGTGCCAGCAGCTTTTCAGGGTTTATCGGGGAGCTGTTTTTT. This rearrangement joins TRBV7-2 to TRBJ2-2, with a tentative D call TRBD1 (5 bases). CDR1 is SGHTA, CDR2 FQGNSA, per germline. Deletions cut 3 bases from V and 7 bases from J, with 12 bases between. The CDR3 runs 14 residues.

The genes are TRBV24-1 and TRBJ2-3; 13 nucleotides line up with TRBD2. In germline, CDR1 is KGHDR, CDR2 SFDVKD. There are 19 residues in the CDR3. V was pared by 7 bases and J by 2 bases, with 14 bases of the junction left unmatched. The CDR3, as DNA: TGTGCCACCAGACGTCCGGGACTAGCGGGACCCGCTAACACAGATACGCAGTATTTT. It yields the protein CATRRPGLAGPANTDTQYF.

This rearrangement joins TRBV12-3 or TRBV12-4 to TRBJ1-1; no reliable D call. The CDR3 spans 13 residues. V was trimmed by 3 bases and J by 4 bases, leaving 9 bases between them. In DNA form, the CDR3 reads TGTGCCAGCAGTTTTGCGCGGCGCACTGAAGCTTTCTTT. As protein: CASSFARRTEAFF.

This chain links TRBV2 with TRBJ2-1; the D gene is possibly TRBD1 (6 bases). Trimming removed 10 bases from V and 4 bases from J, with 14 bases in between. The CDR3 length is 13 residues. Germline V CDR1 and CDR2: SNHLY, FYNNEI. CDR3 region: CANNRERYNEQFF. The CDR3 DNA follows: TGTGCCAACAACAGGGAAAGGTACAATGAGCAGTTCTTC.

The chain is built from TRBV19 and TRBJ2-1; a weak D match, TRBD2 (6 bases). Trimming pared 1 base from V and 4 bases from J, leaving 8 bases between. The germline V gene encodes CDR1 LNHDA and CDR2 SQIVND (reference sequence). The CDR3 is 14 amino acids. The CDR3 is CASSIGGEYNEQFF. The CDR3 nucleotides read TGTGCCAGTAGTATAGGGGGGGAGTACAATGAGCAGTTCTTC.

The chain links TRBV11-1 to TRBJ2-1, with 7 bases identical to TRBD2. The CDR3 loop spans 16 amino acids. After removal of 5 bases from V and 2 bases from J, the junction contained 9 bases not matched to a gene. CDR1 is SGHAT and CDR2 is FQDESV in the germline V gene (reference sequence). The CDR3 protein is CASSRAGVNPYNEQFF. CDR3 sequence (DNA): TGTGCCAGCAGCAGGGCGGGAGTTAACCCCTACAATGAGCAGTTCTTC.

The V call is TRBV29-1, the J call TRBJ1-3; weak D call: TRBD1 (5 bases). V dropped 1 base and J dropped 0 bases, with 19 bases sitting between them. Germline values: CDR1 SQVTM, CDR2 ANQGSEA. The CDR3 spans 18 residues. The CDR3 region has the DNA TGCAGCGTTGAAGGGGTCGAGGACACTAAAAGCTCTGGAAACACCATATATTTT. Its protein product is CSVEGVEDTKSSGNTIYF.

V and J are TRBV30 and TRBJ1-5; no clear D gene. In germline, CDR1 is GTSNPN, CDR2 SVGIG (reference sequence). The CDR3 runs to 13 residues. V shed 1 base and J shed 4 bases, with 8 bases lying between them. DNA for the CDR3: TGTGCCTGGAGTGGCGGTGAGAATCAGCCCCAGCATTTT. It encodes CAWSGGENQPQHF.

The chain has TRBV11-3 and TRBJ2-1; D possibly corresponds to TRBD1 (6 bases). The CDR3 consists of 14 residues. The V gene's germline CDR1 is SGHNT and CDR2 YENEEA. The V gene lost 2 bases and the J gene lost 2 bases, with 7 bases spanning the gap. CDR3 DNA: TGTGCCAGCAGCTTAAGGGGGACCTACAATGAGCAGTTCTTC. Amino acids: CASSLRGTYNEQFF. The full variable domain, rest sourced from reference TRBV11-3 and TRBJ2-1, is EAGVVQSPRYKIIEKKQPVAFWCNPISGHNTLYWYLQNLGQGPELLIRYENEEAVDDSQLPKDRFSAERLKGVDSTLKIQPAELGDSAVYLCASSLRGTYNEQFFGPGTRLTVL.

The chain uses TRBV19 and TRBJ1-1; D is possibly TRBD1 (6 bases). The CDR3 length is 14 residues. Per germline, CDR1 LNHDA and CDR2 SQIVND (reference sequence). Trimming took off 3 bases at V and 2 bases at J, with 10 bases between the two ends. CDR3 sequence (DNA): TGTGCCAGTAGTATCGGACAGAGAAACACTGAAGCTTTCTTT. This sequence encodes CASSIGQRNTEAFF.